Listed here are 21 T cell receptor beta chains from one sample, sequenced in a study of T cells in Graves' hyperthyroidism and ophthalmopathy. Regions amplified from RNA transcripts were the TCR beta CDR3 regions. The HTBI primer set served for first-round RT-PCR of the TCR CDR3. TCRdb analysed the multiplex PCR reads with MiXCR anew, one entry per CDR3 protein. The table has hundreds of thousands of distinct CDR3 sequences, around 38% seen once; the top ten hold approximately 8.7%. The sample consisted of blood. Source of these receptors: a man aged 18 to 29 with Graves' hyperthyroidism.

This chain joins TRBV2 and TRBJ1-1; D call uncertain. CDR1 is SNHLY, CDR2 FYNNEI, per germline. V lost 5 bases to trimming and J lost 0 bases, with 10 bases between them. CDR3 length: 14 amino acids. The CDR3 region is CASSYQSLNTEAFF. CDR3 coding DNA: TGTGCCAGCAGTTATCAGAGCTTGAACACTGAAGCTTTCTTT. The complete variable domain, with remaining parts taken from reference TRBV2 and TRBJ1-1, reads EPEVTQTPSHQVTQMGQEVILRCVPISNHLYFYWYRQILGQKVEFLVSFYNNEISEKSEIFDDQFSVERPDGSNFTLKIRSTKLEDSAMYFCASSYQSLNTEAFFGQGTRLTVV.

The rearrangement uses TRBV9 and TRBJ2-5, with 7 bases identical to TRBD2. J gave up 9 bases and V 1 base, and 9 bases lay outside the gene matches. Germline-derived CDR1 and CDR2 are SGDLS and YYNGEE. The CDR3 extends over 14 amino acids. The chain's CDR3 is CASSVTGGDQPQYF. The CDR3 DNA follows: TGTGCCAGCAGCGTAACGGGGGGAGATCAGCCCCAGTACTTC.

A note on this clonotype: Possible read error: a much larger clone is one base away. The CDR3 carries no conserved terminal phenylalanine or tryptophan, so it likely arises from a read error. The DNA is omitted, as the CDR3 cannot be located on it reliably, and the CDR3 follows TCRdb's listing. The rearrangement links TRBV2 to TRBJ1-1; no DNA check was done on the table's D call, TRBD1. With termini counted, the CDR3 has 9 amino acids. CDR1 is SNHLY, CDR2 FYNNEI, per germline. The CDR3 region is CASSEGAGG.

The chain combines TRBV5-5 with TRBJ1-5, with D possibly TRBD1 on 5 matching bases. CDR1 is SGHKS and CDR2 is YYEKEE in the germline V gene (reference sequence). CDR3 length: 13 residues. V lost 4 bases, J lost 4 bases, and 9 bases lay in between. The CDR3 spells CASSGGENQPQHF. The CDR3, as DNA: TGTGCCAGCAGCGGGGGGGAAAATCAGCCCCAGCATTTT. Looking up the rest from reference TRBV5-5 and TRBJ1-5 gives the full variable domain: DAGVTQSPTHLIKTRGQQVTLRCSPISGHKSVSWYQQVLGQGPQFIFQYYEKEERGRGNFPDRFSARQFPNYSSELNVNALLLGDSALYLCASSGGENQPQHFGDGTRLSIL.

This clonotype showed up many times. J is TRBJ2-5 and V is TRBV7-2; D not certain. V was clipped by 1 base and J by 1 base, with 7 bases between them. Per germline, CDR1 SGHTA and CDR2 FQGNSA. The CDR3 has 14 amino acids. DNA of the CDR3: TGTGCCAGCAGCTTAGTACCCTCCCAAGAGACCCAGTACTTC. Encoded protein: CASSLVPSQETQYF. Variable domain in full (rest from reference TRBV7-2 and TRBJ2-5): GAGVSQSPSNKVTEKGKDVELRCDPISGHTALYWYRQSLGQGLEFLIYFQGNSAPDKSGLPSDRFSAERTGGSVSTLTIQRTQQEDSAVYLCASSLVPSQETQYFGPGTRLLVL.

Comments on this clonotype: Its ends do not fully match the called genes, so a read error is possible. The V and J genes are TRBV3-1 and TRBJ1-1; no clear D. The CDR3 spans 13 residues. Per germline, CDR1 LGHDT and CDR2 YNNKEL (reference sequence). The CDR3 region has the DNA TGTGCCAGCAGACAAGGCAGTACCGCTGAAGCTTTCTTT. Protein sequence: CASRQGSTAEAFF.

This rearrangement joins TRBV7-3 to TRBJ2-5; 8 bases agree with TRBD2. Germline V gene sequence: CDR1 SGHTA, CDR2 FQGTGA. The CDR3 runs to 13 residues. V was clipped by 3 bases and J by 7 bases; unmatched bases: 4. The CDR3 is CASSFGGGGTQYF. CDR3 coding DNA: TGTGCCAGCAGCTTCGGGGGGGGAGGGACCCAGTACTTC.

This clonotype was counted once. The chain combines TRBV2 with TRBJ2-5; a possible D gene is TRBD1 (6 bases). The CDR3 covers 14 residues. The germline V gene encodes CDR1 SNHLY and CDR2 FYNNEI. Trimming pared 4 bases from V and 9 bases from J, leaving 18 bases between. CDR3 DNA: TGTGCCAGCAGTGGGAAACAGGGTAATCAGCCCCAGTACTTC. Its protein product is CASSGKQGNQPQYF. Looking up the rest from reference TRBV2 and TRBJ2-5 gives the full variable domain: EPEVTQTPSHQVTQMGQEVILRCVPISNHLYFYWYRQILGQKVEFLVSFYNNEISEKSEIFDDQFSVERPDGSNFTLKIRSTKLEDSAMYFCASSGKQGNQPQYFGPGTRLLVL.

The CDR3 loop reads CASSFGGHGTEAFF. In nucleotides, the CDR3 is TGTGCCAGCAGTTTCGGGGGGCATGGCACTGAAGCTTTCTTT. The J gene is TRBJ1-1, the V gene TRBV2, with D perhaps TRBD1 (6 bases). Trimming removed 5 bases from V and 4 bases from J, with 14 bases in between. CDR3 size: 14 residues. In germline, CDR1 is SNHLY, CDR2 FYNNEI.

The sample holds many counts of this clonotype. In nucleotides, the CDR3 is TGTGCCACCTCGGACAGGCAAGAGACCCAGTACTTC. This encodes CATSDRQETQYF. The genes are TRBV6-5 and TRBJ2-5, with TRBD1 matching over 7 bases. Per germline, CDR1 MNHEY and CDR2 SVGAGI. V shed 10 bases and J 2 bases; nucleotides not matched to a gene: 4. The CDR3 is 12 amino acids.

This clonotype was observed at least ten times. The CDR3 is CASSSVVGQGNSPLHF. The CDR3 bases are TGTGCCAGCAGCTCCGTTGTGGGACAGGGGAATTCACCCCTCCACTTT. The rearrangement joins TRBV7-8 to TRBJ1-6; 10 nucleotides match TRBD1. Unmatched junction bases numbered 7, after V lost 4 bases and J lost 7 bases. CDR3 length: 16 amino acids. Germline assignment: CDR1 SGHVS and CDR2 FQNEAQ.

This clonotype occurred many times. The chain has TRBV29-1 and TRBJ2-5; D call uncertain. V lost 3 bases, J lost 1 base, and 12 bases lay in between. The CDR3 is 14 residues long. Germline assignment: CDR1 SQVTM and CDR2 ANQGSEA. The CDR3 loop is CSVDEEWAQETQYF. The CDR3 DNA reads TGCAGCGTTGATGAGGAATGGGCCCAAGAGACCCAGTACTTC.

The chain recombines TRBV2 with TRBJ2-2; TRBD2 agrees at 9 bases. Losses at the gene ends were 7 bases for V and 0 bases for J; bases not matched to a gene: 15. This CDR3 has 19 amino acids. CDR1 SNHLY and CDR2 FYNNEI come from the germline V gene. CDR3 loop: CASNLEGGLAPSNTGELFF. The CDR3 DNA follows: TGTGCCAGCAACCTAGAGGGTGGACTAGCGCCTTCGAACACCGGGGAGCTGTTTTTT.

A note on this clonotype: It may be a read error: a sequence one base away is much more abundant. The chain combines TRBV5-1 with TRBJ1-2, with 7 bases fitting TRBD1. The V segment lost 3 bases and the J segment 2 bases; nucleotides outside the gene matches: 4. CDR3 size: 14 residues. The germline V gene has CDR1 SGHRS and CDR2 YFSETQ. CDR3 loop: CASSSGDSNYGYTF. CDR3 coding DNA: TGCGCCAGCAGCTCAGGGGACAGCAACTATGGCTACACCTTC.

Details on this clonotype: The junction departs from germline at one end; a sequencing error may be responsible. This sequence joins TRBV24-1 and TRBJ2-5; 10 bases map to TRBD2. Germline V lookup: CDR1 KGHDR, CDR2 SFDVKD. The CDR3 is 17 residues long. This chain's CDR3 is CASSTRASGSMVETQYF. The CDR3 DNA follows: TGTGCCAGCAGTACCCGGGCTAGCGGGAGCATGGTGGAGACCCAGTACTTC.

To note about this clonotype: This may be a read error: a much more frequent sequence differs by one nucleotide. The chain recombines TRBV19 with TRBJ1-4; no clear D gene. Trimming pared 7 bases from V and 7 bases from J, leaving 13 bases between. CDR3 length: 13 residues. CDR1 is LNHDA and CDR2 is SQIVND in the germline V gene (reference sequence). CDR3 region: CASTRARGEKLFF. As DNA, the CDR3 is TGTGCCAGTACGAGGGCACGGGGTGAAAAACTGTTTTTT.

The chain uses TRBV15 and TRBJ1-1; D is unclear. Per germline, CDR1 LNHNV and CDR2 YYDKDF (reference sequence). The CDR3 is 13 residues long. Trimming took off 1 base at V and 5 bases at J, with 8 bases between the two ends. The CDR3 region is CATSRVGLTEAFF. The CDR3 DNA reads TGTGCCACCAGCAGAGTAGGTTTAACTGAAGCTTTCTTT.

The V and J genes are TRBV13 and TRBJ1-4, with TRBD1 as a possible D gene (6 bases). From germline, CDR1 is PRHDT and CDR2 FYEKMQ (reference sequence). Trimming left V 4 bases short and J 6 bases short, with 12 bases between. This CDR3 is 14 amino acids long. The CDR3 DNA is TGTGCCAGCAGCTCAGGGGTTGGGGATGAAAAACTGTTTTTT. Translated: CASSSGVGDEKLFF. The full variable domain, completed using reference TRBV13 and TRBJ1-4, is AAGVIQSPRHLIKEKRETATLKCYPIPRHDTVYWYQQGPGQDPQFLISFYEKMQSDKGSIPDRFSAQQFSDYHSELNMSSLELGDSALYFCASSSGVGDEKLFFGSGTQLSVL.

This clonotype came up many times. This rearrangement joins TRBV10-3 to TRBJ2-7; D gene uncertain. The germline V gene has CDR1 ENHRY and CDR2 SYGVKD. The CDR3 totals 13 residues. Trimming took 7 bases from V and 0 from J, leaving 10 bases between them. CDR3 region: CAIMGRSSYEQYF. Here the CDR3 DNA reads TGTGCCATCATGGGCCGTTCCTCCTACGAGCAGTACTTC.

The chain is built from TRBV12-3 or TRBV12-4 and TRBJ2-7, with TRBD2 as a possible D gene (7 bases). V was trimmed by 6 bases and J by 12 bases, leaving 18 bases between them. This CDR3 is 12 amino acids long. The CDR3 DNA follows: TGTGCCAGCAGCCCCATAGAGGGGGGGAGGTACTTC. This translates into CASSPIEGGRYF.

This clonotype was seen many times. This sequence joins TRBV10-3 and TRBJ2-5, with 12 bases identical to TRBD2. CDR1 ENHRY and CDR2 SYGVKD come from the germline V gene. V was pared by 11 bases and J by 0 bases, with 4 bases of the junction left unmatched. This CDR3 comprises 14 residues. CDR3 nucleotide sequence: TGTGCCGCCGGGACTAGCGGGCACCAAGAGACCCAGTACTTC. The encoded protein is CAAGTSGHQETQYF.